This T cell receptor beta chain was documented in a study of T cell repertoires in cytomegalovirus infection. Study as a whole: TCR beta signatures that were public indicated CMV infection and matching HLA type.

TCRdb reprocessed the reads with MiXCR, giving one entry per CDR3 protein. The table has 250,000 or so distinct CDR3 sequences, approximately 13% seen once. Notes on this clonotype: What it binds is not known.

With 8 bases removed from V and 0 bases from J, the gap between germline ends came to 13 bases. In germline, CDR1 is SQVTM, CDR2 ANQGSEA. The CDR3 loop spans 13 amino acids. Findings and limits, study-wide: The ex vivo response showed dominance by HLA-C-restricted CMV-specific TCR beta clonotypes. Based on cumulative public TCR beta family frequency, carriers of CMV plus the relevant HLA were identified.

V is TRBV29-1 and J is TRBJ1-1; D is perhaps TRBD1 (5 bases). Sequencing used PBMCs. The clonotype was recovered from a human donor in good health (CMV status not recorded). Some clones in this sample may be carry-over from other donors' samples. CDR3 loop: CSSKQAMNTEAFF. CDR3 coding DNA: TGCAGCTCAAAACAGGCCATGAACACTGAAGCTTTCTTT.